A single sample gave rise to the 14 T cell receptor beta chains below, sequenced in a study of cytomegalovirus exposure and HLA in healthy donors. TCRdb's copy holds only in-frame clones and misses some; the assay was immunoSEQ multiplex PCR. This sample has some 290,000 clones, with 88% found just once. Sequenced material: PBMCs. Receptor source: a man younger than 40 in good health and CMV-seronegative.

This clone was observed a handful of times. The V and J genes are TRBV6-5 and TRBJ1-5, with D maybe TRBD1 (5 bases). This CDR3 comprises 14 residues. Per germline, CDR1 MNHEY and CDR2 SVGAGI. Trimming took off 8 bases at V and 3 bases at J, with 14 bases between the two ends. The CDR3, as DNA: TGTGCCAGCCGCGGGACTCTAACCAATCAGCCCCAGCATTTT. Its translation: CASRGTLTNQPQHF.

The V gene is TRBV6-5, the J gene TRBJ1-6; D is undetermined. CDR3 size: 14 residues. The germline gives CDR1 MNHEY, CDR2 SVGAGI. With 2 bases removed from V and 7 bases from J, the gap between germline ends came to 9 bases. The CDR3 loop is CASSYLRGNSPLHF. CDR3 nucleotide sequence: TGTGCCAGCAGTTACCTAAGAGGCAATTCACCCCTCCACTTT.

CDR3 sequence reads: CASMDRVVSYNEQFF. The DNA of the CDR3 is TGTGCCAGTATGGACAGGGTAGTCTCCTACAATGAGCAGTTCTTC. This chain links TRBV19 with TRBJ2-1; TRBD1 matches 8 bases. Trimming removed 7 bases from V and 0 bases from J; junction bases left unmatched: 5. This CDR3 has 15 residues. The V gene's germline CDR1 is LNHDA and CDR2 SQIVND (reference sequence).

V usage is TRBV6-6 and J usage is TRBJ2-1, with TRBD1 as a possible D gene (6 bases). V dropped 5 bases and J dropped 4 bases, with 12 bases sitting between them. The germline V gene encodes CDR1 MNHNY and CDR2 SVGAGI (reference sequence). The CDR3 extends over 14 amino acids. Here the CDR3 reads CASSPGTKYNEQFF. In DNA form, the CDR3 reads TGTGCCAGCAGTCCTGGGACAAAATACAATGAGCAGTTCTTC.

This clone occurred once. The V call is TRBV30, the J call TRBJ1-2; 8 bases match TRBD1. This CDR3 is 13 amino acids long. Trimming at V came to 4 bases and at J to 5 bases, leaving 6 bases not matched to a gene. Germline V gene lookup returns CDR1 GTSNPN and CDR2 SVGIG (reference sequence). CDR3 sequence: CAWNPGGEYGYTF. For the CDR3, the DNA is TGTGCCTGGAATCCAGGGGGCGAATATGGCTACACCTTC.

The J gene is TRBJ2-7, the V gene TRBV19; D gene ambiguous. The germline V and J ends were trimmed by 5 bases and 2 bases, with 19 bases remaining between them. The germline CDR1 and CDR2 sequences are LNHDA and SQIVND (reference sequence). CDR3 length: 16 amino acids. The CDR3 DNA reads TGTGCCAGTAGTCCTCCTATCACTTCACTTCCCTACGAGCAGTACTTC. Encoded protein: CASSPPITSLPYEQYF.

The rearrangement links TRBV7-2 to TRBJ2-1, with 7 bases identical to TRBD1. Trimming at V came to 7 bases and at J to 4 bases, leaving 10 bases not matched to a gene. This CDR3 is built from 15 residues. Germline V lookup: CDR1 SGHTA, CDR2 FQGNSA. This CDR3 reads CASNPSRGPYNEQFF. CDR3 DNA: TGTGCCAGCAACCCCTCGAGGGGGCCTTACAATGAGCAGTTCTTC.

Remarks on this clone: Additional DNA sequences in this sample encode the identical CDR3. CDR3 DNA sequence: TGTGCCAGCAGTCGCGGGACCGGGGAGCTGTTTTTT. Residues: CASSRGTGELFF. This rearrangement joins TRBV6-5 to TRBJ2-2, with a weak D call TRBD2 (5 bases). Germline lookup yields CDR1 MNHEY and CDR2 SVGAGI. With 5 bases removed from V and 5 bases from J, the gap between germline ends came to 6 bases. The CDR3 loop spans 12 amino acids.

V gene TRBV18 combines with J gene TRBJ2-3; 8 bases match TRBD1. The V gene end was trimmed by 3 bases and the J gene end by 4 bases; junction bases not matched to a gene: 9. From germline, CDR1 is KGHSH and CDR2 LQKENI. This CDR3 spans 16 amino acids. The CDR3 region is CASSPVRTGFSDTQYF. CDR3 sequence (DNA): TGTGCCAGCTCACCGGTCCGGACAGGGTTTTCAGATACGCAGTATTTT.

The V gene is TRBV27, the J gene TRBJ1-5; maybe TRBD1 (6 bases). The V and J ends lost 2 bases and 4 bases respectively, with 9 bases between them. Germline V gives CDR1 MNHEY, CDR2 SMNVEV (reference sequence). The CDR3 contains 14 residues. The CDR3 DNA follows: TGTGCCAGCAGTTTAAGGACAGCTAATCAGCCCCAGCATTTT. It translates to CASSLRTANQPQHF.

The chain uses TRBV4-1 and TRBJ2-7, with 12 bases lining up with TRBD1. The CDR3 runs to 16 residues. CDR1 MGHRA and CDR2 YSYEKL come from the germline V gene. Trimming cost V 3 bases and J 4 bases; bases outside gene matches: 7. The CDR3 loop is CASSQTPGQGAYEQYF. CDR3 DNA sequence: TGCGCCAGCAGCCAGACCCCGGGACAGGGGGCTTACGAGCAGTACTTC.

The chain couples TRBV5-6 to TRBJ2-1, with 9 bases aligning to TRBD1. The CDR3 covers 17 residues. V lost 2 bases to trimming and J lost 4 bases; unmatched junction nucleotides: 10. Per the germline V gene, CDR1 is SGHDT and CDR2 is YYEEEE. The CDR3 here is CASSFGTGQGLYNEQFF. The CDR3 DNA reads as TGTGCCAGCAGCTTTGGCACGGGACAGGGTCTTTACAATGAGCAGTTCTTC.

As to this clone: Other DNA variants within this sample encode the same CDR3. The chain recombines TRBV7-9 with TRBJ2-7; perhaps TRBD2 as D (6 bases). The CDR3 sequence is 14 residues long. Trimming cost V 5 bases and J 2 bases, with 13 bases left between them. In germline, CDR1 is SEHNR, CDR2 FQNEAQ (reference sequence). For the CDR3, the DNA is TGTGCCAGCAGCCTCCGGGACTCGCCCTACGAGCAGTACTTC. Its protein product is CASSLRDSPYEQYF.

The rearrangement uses TRBV19 and TRBJ1-6, with 9 bases that match TRBD1. This CDR3 region has 14 residues. The germline V gene has CDR1 LNHDA and CDR2 SQIVND (reference sequence). With 4 bases clipped from V and 10 bases from J, the junction kept 5 bases outside the gene matches. The CDR3 DNA reads as TGTGCCAGTAGTACGGACAGGGGAAGGTCACCCCTCCACTTT. Translated: CASSTDRGRSPLHF.